This TCR beta chain emerged from a study of cytotoxic CD8 clonotypes in ibrutinib-treated CLL listed by TCRdb under 2021. General notes on the study: In this cohort, about 16 patients were treatment-naive and approximately ten were relapsed/refractory, while approximately 18 had unmutated IGHV. On average, each sample yielded 250,000 to 300,000 productive templates and tens of thousands of productive rearrangements. Partial responses were observed in around 25 patients and complete responses in 2; after a median follow-up of roughly 72 months, remission was maintained in approximately 14 patients and progression was observed in approximately twelve. Cryopreserved peripheral blood mononuclear cells were obtained prior to treatment, at the time of response, and at either disease progression or sustained remission. Longitudinal samples were obtainable from about 30% of the roughly 90 participants in the trial. Samples at response were collected after a median of roughly 13 months of treatment, with a range of roughly 6 to 40 months. All remission and progressive disease samples were collected while patients were still receiving ibrutinib. Beyond this particular receptor, the publication reports: Baseline clonality was found to be higher than that of age-matched healthy donors and was strongly correlated with circulating CD8+ T-cell counts. Clonality rose at ibrutinib response, remained stable during sustained remission, and dropped back toward baseline at progression. Public clonotypes were rare and either shrank or stayed stable during treatment, and the rise in clonality at ibrutinib response reflected expansion of private clonotypes. Sampling times were not matched between sustained-remission and progressing patients, and lymph node repertoires were not studied.

Each clonotype received, on average, 10x coverage in deep resolution sequencing performed on a MiSeq, where the target depth lay between 1 in 1 million and 1 in 200,000 T cells. The immunoSEQ hsTCRB Kit was used to generate TCR beta libraries. Per the original workflow: ImmunoSEQ Data Assistant and ImmunoSEQ Analyzer were used for data analysis, and V, D and J genes were assigned according to IMGT definitions. Clonality, which ranges from 0 to 1, was calculated as one minus the normalized Shannon entropy of productive rearrangement frequencies. Only overrepresented clonotypes making up at least 0.05% of the repertoire of each patient were included in the public clonotype analysis. Repertoires from about a dozen age-matched healthy donors in immuneACCESS were used as clonality controls. TCRdb retrieved this table from immuneACCESS and kept in-frame rearrangements only. Not all clones are present; in checked studies, unresolved V genes account for under half, and no reason is known for the remainder. Clonal size and the V and J genes are those of that table, whereas D and trimming came from the DNA. Recorded for this sample are over 100,000 clones; approximately 85% of them occurred a single time. The top ten clonotypes cover roughly 2% of the sample.

Sample time point, as interpreted from the label and publication: around 2 years on ibrutinib. For TCR beta library preparation, roughly 2 micrograms of genomic DNA was extracted from cryopreserved PBMCs. High-throughput TCR beta sequencing was performed on longitudinal blood samples from CLL patients receiving ibrutinib monotherapy. The patients took part in an open-label, single-center phase 2 trial of ibrutinib monotherapy. The CDR3 measures 15 amino acids from cysteine to phenylalanine. CDR3 DNA is the only sequence kept; it has 45 bases, read in frame from the first base. V lost 2 bases and J lost 7 bases, and the count of bases not matched to a germline gene is 10. The germline V gene encodes CDR1 SNHLY and CDR2 FYNNEI. As to this clone: Its antigen is not yet known. The sample holds no much larger clone one base away, and base qualities are not on file.

This chain joins TRBV2 to TRBJ1-1, and 7 bases in between align with TRBD1. The sequence came from a human donor with chronic lymphocytic leukemia. Source: PBMCs, taken after 24 months of ibrutinib treatment. The sequenced DNA is TGTGCCAGCAGTGAATCGGGACAGCTCTTGTTTGAAGCTTTCTTT. Translation gives CASSESGQLLFEAFF. The full variable domain, completed from the reference TRBV2 and TRBJ1-1 proteins outside the CDR3, reads EPEVTQTPSHQVTQMGQEVILRCVPISNHLYFYWYRQILGQKVEFLVSFYNNEISEKSEIFDDQFSVERPDGSNFTLKIRSTKLEDSAMYFCASSESGQLLFEAFFGQGTRLTVV.